This paragraph covers one T cell receptor (beta chain) sequence. Its antigen is not known. Germline V gives CDR1 MDHEN, CDR2 SYDVKM. The CDR3 has 14 residues. The V end lost 7 bases, the J end lost 4 bases, and 11 bases lay between the germline ends. These data originate in a study of shared clonotypes between healthy human individuals. Overall study findings and caveats: Of the naive CD4 clonotypes, around 4.7% were shared across a few donors.

Naive CD8 cells were CD45RO-negative, positively selected for CCR7, excluding terminally differentiated effector memory CD45RA+ cells. Donors, healthy HIV-negative adults, lacked recent acute infections or vaccinations. In the original workflow: ImmunoSEQ yielded junction-only sequences lacking quality scores, so filtering differed. Produced via immunoSEQ multiplex PCR; TCRdb's table is partial and in-frame only. V and J calls and clone size are those listed in that table; D and trimming were worked out from the DNA. The sample yields hundreds of thousands of clones, roughly 96% seen once. Input material: naive CD8+ T cells sorted from blood. The V and J genes are TRBV28 and TRBJ1-6; D unclear. The clonotype comes from a woman aged 25 to 39 in good health. The CDR3 coding sequence is TGTGCCAGCACCCTGACTTGGTATAATTCACCCCTCCACTTT. This translates into CASTLTWYNSPLHF. Together with reference TRBV28 and TRBJ1-6, the CDR3 gives the full variable domain: DVKVTQSSRYLVKRTGEKVFLECVQDMDHENMFWYRQDPGLGLRLIYFSYDVKMKEKGDIPEGYSVSREKKERFSLILESASTNQTSMYLCASTLTWYNSPLHFGNGTRLTVT.